Reported below is one TCR beta chain. As yet, its antigen is unknown. The data were produced by immunoSEQ multiplex PCR, yet TCRdb's version contains in-frame clones alone and is incomplete. The profile shows over 75,000 clones, approximately 91% of them singletons. This CDR3 comprises 15 residues. The V and J ends lost 3 bases and 1 base respectively, with 10 bases between them. The germline V gene encodes CDR1 LGHDT and CDR2 YNNKEL (reference sequence). This specimen belongs to a study of T cell responses to AZD1222 COVID-19 vaccine. Findings and limits, study-wide: Regions left unmutated in variants are reportedly the target of nearly half of spike-specific TCRs.

This sequence originates from an adult in good health. The sequenced sample was peripheral blood, obtained on day 0 of AZD1222 vaccination. The gene calls are TRBV3-1 (or the pseudogene TRBV3-2) and TRBJ1-3; possibly TRBD1 for D (6 bases). CDR3 bases: TGTGCCAGCAGCCAGGGGGCTTGGTCTGGAAACACCATATATTTT. This translates into CASSQGAWSGNTIYF.